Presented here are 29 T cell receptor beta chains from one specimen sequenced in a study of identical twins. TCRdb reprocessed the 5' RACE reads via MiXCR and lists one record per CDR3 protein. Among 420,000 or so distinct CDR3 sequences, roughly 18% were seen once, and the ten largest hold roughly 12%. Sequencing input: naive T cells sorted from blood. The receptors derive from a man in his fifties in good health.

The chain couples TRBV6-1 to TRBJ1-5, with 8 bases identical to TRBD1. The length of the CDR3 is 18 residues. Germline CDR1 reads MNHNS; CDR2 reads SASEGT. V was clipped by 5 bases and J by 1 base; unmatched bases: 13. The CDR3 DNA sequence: TGTGCCAGCAGTCGGGGGGATCTGACAGGGGTAAGCAATCAGCCCCAGCATTTT. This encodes CASSRGDLTGVSNQPQHF.

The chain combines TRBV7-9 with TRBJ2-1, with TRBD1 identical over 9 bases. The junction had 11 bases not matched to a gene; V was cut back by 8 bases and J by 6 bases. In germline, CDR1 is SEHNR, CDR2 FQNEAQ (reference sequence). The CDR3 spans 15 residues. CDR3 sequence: CASEIGQGNRNEQFF. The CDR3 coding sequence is TGTGCCAGCGAAATCGGACAGGGGAACCGCAATGAGCAGTTCTTC.

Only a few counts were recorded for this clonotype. The CDR3 bases are TGTGCCAGCAGCTTTCAGGTGGGCGGGAGTAATGAGCAGTTCTTC. It yields the protein CASSFQVGGSNEQFF. The chain uses TRBV7-2 and TRBJ2-1; 7 bases match TRBD2. The germline V gene has CDR1 SGHTA and CDR2 FQGNSA. V was pared by 3 bases and J by 7 bases, with 9 bases of the junction left unmatched. The CDR3 is made up of 15 amino acids.

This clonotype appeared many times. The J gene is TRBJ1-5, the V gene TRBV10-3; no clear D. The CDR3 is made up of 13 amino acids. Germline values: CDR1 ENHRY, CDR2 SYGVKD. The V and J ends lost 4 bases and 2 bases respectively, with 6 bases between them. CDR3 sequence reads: CAISGSGNQPQHF. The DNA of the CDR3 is TGTGCCATCAGTGGCAGCGGCAATCAGCCCCAGCATTTT.

CDR3 protein: CSARILGDEQFF. In nucleotides, the CDR3 is TGCAGTGCTAGAATCCTCGGAGATGAGCAGTTCTTC. This chain joins TRBV20-1 and TRBJ2-1; D unclear. Germline V lookup: CDR1 DFQATT, CDR2 SNEGSKA (reference sequence). The V end lost 2 bases, the J end lost 8 bases, and 10 bases lay between the germline ends. The CDR3 runs to 12 residues.

Here the CDR3 reads CASSITGTEQFF. The CDR3 nucleotides read TGTGCCAGCAGTATCACAGGGACTGAGCAGTTCTTC. The chain carries TRBV27 and TRBJ2-1, with D possibly matching TRBD1 (6 bases). This CDR3 is 12 amino acids long. Germline V gene sequence: CDR1 MNHEY, CDR2 SMNVEV (reference sequence). Trimming cost V 5 bases and J 9 bases, with 11 bases left between them.

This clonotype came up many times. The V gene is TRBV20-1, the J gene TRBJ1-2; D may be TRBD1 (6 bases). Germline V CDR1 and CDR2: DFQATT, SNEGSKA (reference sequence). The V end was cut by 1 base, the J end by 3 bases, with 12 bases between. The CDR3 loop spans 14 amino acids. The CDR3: CSARGLGGYYGYTF. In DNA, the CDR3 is TGCAGTGCTAGAGGTCTGGGGGGCTACTATGGCTACACCTTC.

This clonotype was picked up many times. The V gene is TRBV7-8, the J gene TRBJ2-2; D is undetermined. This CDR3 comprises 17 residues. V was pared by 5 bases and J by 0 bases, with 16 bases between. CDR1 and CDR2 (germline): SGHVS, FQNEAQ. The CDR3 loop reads CASSPSPLGPNTGELFF. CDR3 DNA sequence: TGTGCCAGCAGCCCTAGTCCGCTGGGCCCGAACACCGGGGAGCTGTTTTTT.

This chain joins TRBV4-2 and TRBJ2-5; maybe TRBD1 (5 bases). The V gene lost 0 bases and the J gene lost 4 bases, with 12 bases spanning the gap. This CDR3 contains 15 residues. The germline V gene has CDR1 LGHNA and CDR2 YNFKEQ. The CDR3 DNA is TGTGCCAGCAGCCAAGATAGGGGTATTGGAGAGACCCAGTACTTC. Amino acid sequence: CASSQDRGIGETQYF.

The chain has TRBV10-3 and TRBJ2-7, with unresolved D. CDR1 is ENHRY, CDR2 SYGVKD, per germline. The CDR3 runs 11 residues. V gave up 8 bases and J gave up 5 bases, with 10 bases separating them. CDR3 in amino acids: CAIASYNEQYF. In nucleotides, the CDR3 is TGTGCCATCGCGAGTTACAACGAGCAGTACTTC.

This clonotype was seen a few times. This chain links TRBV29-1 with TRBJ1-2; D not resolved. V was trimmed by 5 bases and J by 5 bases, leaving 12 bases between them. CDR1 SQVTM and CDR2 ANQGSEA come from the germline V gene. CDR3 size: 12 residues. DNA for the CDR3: TGCAGCGTTCCCGGACCGGTTTATGGCTACACCTTC. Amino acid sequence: CSVPGPVYGYTF. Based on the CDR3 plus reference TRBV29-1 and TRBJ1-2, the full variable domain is SAVISQKPSRDICQRGTSLTIQCQVDSQVTMMFWYRQQPGQSLTLIATANQGSEATYESGFVIDKFPISRPNLTFSTLTVSNMSPEDSSIYLCSVPGPVYGYTFGSGTRLTVV.

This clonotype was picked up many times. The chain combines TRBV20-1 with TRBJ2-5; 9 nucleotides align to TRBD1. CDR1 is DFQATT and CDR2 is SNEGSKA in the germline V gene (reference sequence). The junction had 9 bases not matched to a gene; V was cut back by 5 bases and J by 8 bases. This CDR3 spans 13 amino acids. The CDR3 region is CSAPRTGEHTQYF. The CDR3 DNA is TGCAGTGCTCCTCGGACAGGGGAGCATACCCAGTACTTC.

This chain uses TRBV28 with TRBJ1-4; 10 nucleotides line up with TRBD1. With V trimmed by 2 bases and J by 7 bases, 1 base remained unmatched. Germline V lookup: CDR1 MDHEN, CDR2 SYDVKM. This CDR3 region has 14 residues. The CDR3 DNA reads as TGTGCCAGCAGTTTAGACAGGGGGCTTGAAAAACTGTTTTTT. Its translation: CASSLDRGLEKLFF.

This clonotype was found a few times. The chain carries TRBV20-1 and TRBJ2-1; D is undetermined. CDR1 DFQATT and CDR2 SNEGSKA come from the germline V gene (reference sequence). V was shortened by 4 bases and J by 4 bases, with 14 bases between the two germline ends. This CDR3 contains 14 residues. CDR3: CSAKGVLPYNEQFF. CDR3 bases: TGCAGTGCTAAAGGCGTCTTGCCATACAATGAGCAGTTCTTC.

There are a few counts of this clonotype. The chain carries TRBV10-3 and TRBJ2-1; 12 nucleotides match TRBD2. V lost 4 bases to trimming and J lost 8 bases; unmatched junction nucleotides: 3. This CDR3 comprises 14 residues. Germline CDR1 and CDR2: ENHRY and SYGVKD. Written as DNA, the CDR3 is TGTGCCATCAGTGCCGGGACTAGCGGGTATGAGCAGTTCTTC. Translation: CAISAGTSGYEQFF.

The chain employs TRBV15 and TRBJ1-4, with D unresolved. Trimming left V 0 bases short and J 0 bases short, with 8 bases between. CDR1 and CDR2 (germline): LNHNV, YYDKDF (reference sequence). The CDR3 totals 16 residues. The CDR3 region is CATSRDRSATNEKLFF. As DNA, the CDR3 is TGTGCCACCAGCAGAGATCGGTCAGCAACTAATGAAAAACTGTTTTTT.

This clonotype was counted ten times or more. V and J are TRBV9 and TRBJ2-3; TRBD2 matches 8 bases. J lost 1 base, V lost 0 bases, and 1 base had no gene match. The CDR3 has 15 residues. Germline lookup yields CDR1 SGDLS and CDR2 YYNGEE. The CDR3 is CASSVVAGRTDTQYF. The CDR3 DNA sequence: TGTGCCAGCAGCGTAGTAGCGGGGCGCACAGATACGCAGTATTTT.

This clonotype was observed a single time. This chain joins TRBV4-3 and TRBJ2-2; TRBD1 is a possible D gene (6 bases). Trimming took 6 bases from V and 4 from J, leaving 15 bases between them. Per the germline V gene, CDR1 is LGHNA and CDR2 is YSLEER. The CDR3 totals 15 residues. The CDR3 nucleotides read TGCGCCAGCAGTCGCGACAGGAGAATCACCGGGGAGCTGTTTTTT. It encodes CASSRDRRITGELFF.

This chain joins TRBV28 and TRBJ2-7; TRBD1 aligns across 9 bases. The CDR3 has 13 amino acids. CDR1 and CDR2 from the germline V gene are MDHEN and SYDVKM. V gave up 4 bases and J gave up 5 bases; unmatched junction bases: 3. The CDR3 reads CASSSDRGDEQYF. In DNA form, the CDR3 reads TGTGCCAGCAGTTCGGACAGGGGTGACGAGCAGTACTTC.

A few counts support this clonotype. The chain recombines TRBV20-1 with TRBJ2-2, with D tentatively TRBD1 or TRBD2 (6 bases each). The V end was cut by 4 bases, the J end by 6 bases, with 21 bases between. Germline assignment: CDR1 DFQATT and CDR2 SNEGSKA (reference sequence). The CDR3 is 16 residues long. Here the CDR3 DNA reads TGCAGTGCTACTCGGGACGGGGGCGTTGGGGCCGGGGAGCTGTTTTTT. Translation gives CSATRDGGVGAGELFF.

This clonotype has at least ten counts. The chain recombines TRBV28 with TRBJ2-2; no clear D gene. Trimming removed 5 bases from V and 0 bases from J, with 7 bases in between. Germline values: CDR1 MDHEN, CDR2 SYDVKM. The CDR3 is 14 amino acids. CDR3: CASSKQPNTGELFF. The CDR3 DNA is TGTGCCAGCAGTAAGCAACCGAACACCGGGGAGCTGTTTTTT.

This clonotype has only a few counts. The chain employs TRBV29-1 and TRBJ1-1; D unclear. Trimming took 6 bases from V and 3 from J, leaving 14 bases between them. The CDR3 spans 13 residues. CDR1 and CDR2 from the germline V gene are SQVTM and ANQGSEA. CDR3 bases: TGCAGCGTCGGGCCCCGACGGGACACTGAAGCTTTCTTT. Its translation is CSVGPRRDTEAFF.

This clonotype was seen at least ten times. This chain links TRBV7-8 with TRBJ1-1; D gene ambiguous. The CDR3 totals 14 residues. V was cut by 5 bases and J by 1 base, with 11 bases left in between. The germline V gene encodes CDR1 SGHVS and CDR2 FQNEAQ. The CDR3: CASSPRTGNTEAFF. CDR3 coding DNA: TGTGCCAGCAGCCCGCGGACGGGGAACACTGAAGCTTTCTTT.

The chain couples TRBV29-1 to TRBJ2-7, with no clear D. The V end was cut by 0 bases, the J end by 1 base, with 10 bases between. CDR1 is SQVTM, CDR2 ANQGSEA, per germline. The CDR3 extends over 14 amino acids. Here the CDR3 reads CSVEDPGLSYEQYF. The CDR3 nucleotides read TGCAGCGTTGAAGATCCGGGCCTTTCCTACGAGCAGTACTTC.

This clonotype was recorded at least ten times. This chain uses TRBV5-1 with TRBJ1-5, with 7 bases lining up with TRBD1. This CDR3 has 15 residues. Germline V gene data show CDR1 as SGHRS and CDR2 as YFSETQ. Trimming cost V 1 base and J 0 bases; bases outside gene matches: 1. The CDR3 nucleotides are TGCGCCAGCAGCTTGACAGGGGATAGCAATCAGCCCCAGCATTTT. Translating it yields CASSLTGDSNQPQHF.

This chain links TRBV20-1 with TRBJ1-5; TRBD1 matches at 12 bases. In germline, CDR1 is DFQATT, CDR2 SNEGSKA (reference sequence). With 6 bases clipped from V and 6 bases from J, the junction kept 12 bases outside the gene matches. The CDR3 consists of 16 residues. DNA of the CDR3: TGCAGTGCCCGGGACAGGGGGCTAGTACTGAGTCAGCCCCAGCATTTT. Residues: CSARDRGLVLSQPQHF.

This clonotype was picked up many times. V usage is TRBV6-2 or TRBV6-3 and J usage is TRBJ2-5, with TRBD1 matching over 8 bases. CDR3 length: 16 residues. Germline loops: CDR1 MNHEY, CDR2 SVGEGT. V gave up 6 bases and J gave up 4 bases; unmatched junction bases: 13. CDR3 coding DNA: TGTGCCAGCAGCACCTACGGCAGGGGGCCCGGAGAGACCCAGTACTTC. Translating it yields CASSTYGRGPGETQYF.

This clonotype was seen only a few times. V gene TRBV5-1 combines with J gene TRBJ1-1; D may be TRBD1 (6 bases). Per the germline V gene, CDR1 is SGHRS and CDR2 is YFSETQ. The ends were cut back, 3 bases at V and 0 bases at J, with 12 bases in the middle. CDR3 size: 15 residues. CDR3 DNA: TGCGCCAGCAGCTCGGGGGGGCGGTTGAACACTGAAGCTTTCTTT. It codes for CASSSGGRLNTEAFF.

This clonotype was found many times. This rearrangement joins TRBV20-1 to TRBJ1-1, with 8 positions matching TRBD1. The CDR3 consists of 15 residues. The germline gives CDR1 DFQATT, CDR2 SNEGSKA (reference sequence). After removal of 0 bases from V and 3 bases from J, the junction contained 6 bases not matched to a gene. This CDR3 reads CSARDHRGEDTEAFF. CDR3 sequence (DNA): TGCAGTGCTAGAGACCACAGGGGGGAGGACACTGAAGCTTTCTTT.